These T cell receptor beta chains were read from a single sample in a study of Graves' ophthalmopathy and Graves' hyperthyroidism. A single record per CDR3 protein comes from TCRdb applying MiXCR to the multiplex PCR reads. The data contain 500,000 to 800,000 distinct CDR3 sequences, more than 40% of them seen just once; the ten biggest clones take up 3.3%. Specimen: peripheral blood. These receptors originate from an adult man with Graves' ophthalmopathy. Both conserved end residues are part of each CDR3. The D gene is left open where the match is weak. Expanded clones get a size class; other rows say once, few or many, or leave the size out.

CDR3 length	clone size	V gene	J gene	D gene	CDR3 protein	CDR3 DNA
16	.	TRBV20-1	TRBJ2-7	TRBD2	CSARNLLAGGIYEQYF	TGCAGTGCTAGGAACCTCCTAGCGGGGGGGATCTACGAGCAGTACTTC
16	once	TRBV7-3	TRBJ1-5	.	CASSLSAEFSNQPQHF	TGTGCCAGCAGCTTGAGTGCGGAGTTTAGCAATCAGCCCCAGCATTTT
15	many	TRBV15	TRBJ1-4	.	CATSTPRLPNEKLFF	TGTGCCACCAGCACGCCCCGGCTTCCTAATGAAAAACTGTTTTTT
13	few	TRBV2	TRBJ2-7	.	CASSLSPTYEQYF	TGTGCCAGCAGTTTATCTCCGACCTACGAGCAGTACTTC
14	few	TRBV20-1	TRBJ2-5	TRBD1	CSARDRRGQETQYF	TGCAGTGCTAGGGACAGGAGAGGGCAAGAGACCCAGTACTTC
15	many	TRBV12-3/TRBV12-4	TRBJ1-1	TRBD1	CASSLGQGPNTEAFF	TGTGCCAGCAGTTTGGGACAGGGGCCTAACACTGAAGCTTTCTTT
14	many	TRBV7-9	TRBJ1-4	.	CASSWGLINEKLFF	TGTGCCAGCAGCTGGGGACTGATTAATGAAAAACTGTTTTTT
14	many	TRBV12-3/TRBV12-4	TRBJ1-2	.	CASSPDNRLYGYTF	TGTGCCAGCAGTCCGGACAACCGTCTCTATGGCTACACCTTC
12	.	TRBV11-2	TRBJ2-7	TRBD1	CASKTGDYEQYF	TGTGCCAGTAAGACAGGGGACTACGAGCAGTACTTC
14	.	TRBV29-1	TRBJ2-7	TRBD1	CSAYSGQGDHEQYF	TGCAGCGCATACTCCGGACAGGGGGACCACGAGCAGTACTTC
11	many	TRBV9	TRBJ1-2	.	CASSAEYGYTF	TGTGCCAGCAGCGCAGAGTATGGCTACACCTTC
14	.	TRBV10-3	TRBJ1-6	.	CASSGADYNSPLHF	TGTGCCAGCAGCGGCGCTGATTATAATTCACCCCTCCACTTT
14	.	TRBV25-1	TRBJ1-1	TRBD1	CASREGTGNTEAFF	TGTGCCAGCAGGGAGGGGACAGGGAACACTGAAGCTTTCTTT
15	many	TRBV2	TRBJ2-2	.	CASSDGSGHTGELFF	TGTGCCAGCAGTGACGGTAGTGGTCACACCGGGGAGCTGTTTTTT